These 9 T cell receptor beta chains share one sample of origin, sequenced in a study of cytomegalovirus exposure and HLA in healthy donors. Primers: 60 Vbeta forward and 13 Jbeta reverse. The method was immunoSEQ multiplex PCR; TCRdb's version includes in-frame clones alone and lacks a portion of them. This repertoire shows 130,000 to 150,000 clones, around 74% found once; its top ten account for around 4.7%. Sequences were obtained from PBMCs. The receptor source for this set is a man younger than 35 in good health and CMV-seropositive.

This chain joins TRBV28 and TRBJ1-1; D might be TRBD1 (6 bases). Germline V CDR1 and CDR2: MDHEN, SYDVKM. The germline V and J ends were trimmed by 2 bases and 3 bases, with 10 bases remaining between them. There are 14 residues in the CDR3. For the CDR3, the DNA is TGTGCCAGCAGTTTAAATACAGGGTACACTGAAGCTTTCTTT. Translated, it gives CASSLNTGYTEAFF. Using reference TRBV28 and TRBJ1-1 for the parts outside the CDR3, the full variable domain is DVKVTQSSRYLVKRTGEKVFLECVQDMDHENMFWYRQDPGLGLRLIYFSYDVKMKEKGDIPEGYSVSREKKERFSLILESASTNQTSMYLCASSLNTGYTEAFFGQGTRLTVV.

CDR3 protein: CASSAGQGVGNTEAFF. DNA of the CDR3: TGTGCCAGCAGTGCGGGACAGGGGGTAGGGAACACTGAAGCTTTCTTT. The chain has TRBV6-1 and TRBJ1-1; 11 bases line up with TRBD1. The CDR3 totals 16 residues. V lost 4 bases, J lost 1 base, and 5 bases stayed unmatched. Germline CDR1 is MNHNS and CDR2 is SASEGT.

The chain has TRBV18 and TRBJ1-3; D is ambiguous. Deletions cut 1 base from V and 0 bases from J, with 7 bases between. Germline CDR1 KGHSH, CDR2 LQKENI. CDR3 size: 15 residues. CDR3 amino acids: CASSPQSLSGNTIYF. The CDR3 nucleotides read TGTGCCAGCTCACCACAGAGCCTCTCTGGAAACACCATATATTTT.

This chain connects TRBV10-3 to TRBJ1-2; 9 bases are a match to TRBD1. The CDR3 contains 15 residues. The germline V gene encodes CDR1 ENHRY and CDR2 SYGVKD. J lost 5 bases, V lost 3 bases, and 7 bases had no gene match. CDR3 nucleotide sequence: TGTGCCATCAGTGATGCCGGGACAGGGATGTATGGCTACACCTTC. Translated, it gives CAISDAGTGMYGYTF.

This clone has just a few counts. This rearrangement joins TRBV4-1 to TRBJ2-3; perhaps TRBD2 as D (5 bases). There are 15 residues in the CDR3. The V end was cut by 4 bases, the J end by 2 bases, with 13 bases between. Germline lookup yields CDR1 MGHRA and CDR2 YSYEKL. CDR3 sequence: CASSRDSGFTDTQYF. CDR3 sequence (DNA): TGCGCCAGCAGCCGCGATTCGGGGTTCACAGATACGCAGTATTTT.

This rearrangement joins TRBV27 to TRBJ2-5; D call uncertain. Germline V gene data show CDR1 as MNHEY and CDR2 as SMNVEV (reference sequence). Trimming took off 1 base at V and 1 base at J, with 13 bases between the two ends. This CDR3 contains 16 residues. The CDR3 spells CASSLWLPGGQETQYF. In DNA, the CDR3 is TGTGCCAGCAGTTTATGGCTGCCCGGCGGCCAAGAGACCCAGTACTTC.

V and J are TRBV19 and TRBJ1-1; D is uncertain. The V end lost 10 bases, the J end lost 1 base, and 19 bases lay between the germline ends. Per the germline V gene, CDR1 is LNHDA and CDR2 is SQIVND (reference sequence). The CDR3 contains 15 residues. CDR3 region: CATSPEEKGNTEAFF. The CDR3 region has the DNA TGTGCCACTTCCCCCGAGGAAAAAGGGAACACTGAAGCTTTCTTT.

V and J are TRBV27 and TRBJ2-1, with TRBD1 matching 10 bases. CDR1 is MNHEY, CDR2 SMNVEV, per germline (reference sequence). The J segment lost 2 bases and the V segment lost 6 bases, leaving 4 bases of the junction unmatched. The CDR3 totals 15 residues. This chain's CDR3 is CASSPGQGTYNEQFF. CDR3 nucleotide sequence: TGTGCCAGCAGCCCGGGACAGGGGACCTACAATGAGCAGTTCTTC.

The chain couples TRBV7-2 to TRBJ2-3, with 9 bases fitting TRBD1. The trim removed 3 bases at V and 2 bases at J, leaving 6 bases unmatched. CDR1 and CDR2 from the germline V gene are SGHTA and FQGNSA. The CDR3 has 16 amino acids. CDR3 in DNA: TGTGCCAGCAGCTTCTCCGGGACAGGGCACACAGATACGCAGTATTTT. Its translation is CASSFSGTGHTDTQYF.